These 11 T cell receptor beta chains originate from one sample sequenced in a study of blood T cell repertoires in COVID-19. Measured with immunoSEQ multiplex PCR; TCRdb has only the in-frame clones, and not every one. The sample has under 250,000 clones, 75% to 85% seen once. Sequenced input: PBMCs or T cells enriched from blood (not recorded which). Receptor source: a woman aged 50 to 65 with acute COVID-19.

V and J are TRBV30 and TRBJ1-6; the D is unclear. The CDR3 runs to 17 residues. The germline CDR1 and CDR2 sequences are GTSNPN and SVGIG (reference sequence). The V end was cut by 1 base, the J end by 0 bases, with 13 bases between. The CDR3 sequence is CAWSGEEKSSYNSPLHF. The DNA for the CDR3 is TGTGCCTGGAGTGGGGAGGAGAAAAGCTCCTATAATTCACCCCTCCACTTT.

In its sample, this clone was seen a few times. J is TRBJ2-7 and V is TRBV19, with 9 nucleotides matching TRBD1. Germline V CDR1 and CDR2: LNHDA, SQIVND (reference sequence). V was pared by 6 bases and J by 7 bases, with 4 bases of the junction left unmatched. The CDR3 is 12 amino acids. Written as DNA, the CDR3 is TGTGCCAGTAGCGGGACAGGGAGAGAGCAGTACTTC. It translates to CASSGTGREQYF.

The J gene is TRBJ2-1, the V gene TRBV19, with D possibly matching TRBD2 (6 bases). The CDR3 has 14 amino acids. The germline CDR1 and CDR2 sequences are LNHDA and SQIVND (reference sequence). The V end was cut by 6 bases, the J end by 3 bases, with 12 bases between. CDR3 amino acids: CASRAGQSYNEQFF. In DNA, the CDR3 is TGTGCCAGTAGGGCGGGGCAGAGCTACAATGAGCAGTTCTTC.

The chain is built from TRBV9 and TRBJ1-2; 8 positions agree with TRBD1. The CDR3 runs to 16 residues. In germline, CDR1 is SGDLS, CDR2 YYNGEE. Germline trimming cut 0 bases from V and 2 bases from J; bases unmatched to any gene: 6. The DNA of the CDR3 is TGTGCCAGCAGCGTAGCGGGGACAGGTCAGAACTATGGCTACACCTTC. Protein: CASSVAGTGQNYGYTF.

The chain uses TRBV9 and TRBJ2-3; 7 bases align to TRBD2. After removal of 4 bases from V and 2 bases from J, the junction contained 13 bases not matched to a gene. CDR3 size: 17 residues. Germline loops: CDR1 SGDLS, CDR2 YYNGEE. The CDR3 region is CASSPHWDYTPTDTQYF. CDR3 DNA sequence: TGTGCCAGCAGCCCCCACTGGGACTACACCCCCACAGATACGCAGTATTTT.

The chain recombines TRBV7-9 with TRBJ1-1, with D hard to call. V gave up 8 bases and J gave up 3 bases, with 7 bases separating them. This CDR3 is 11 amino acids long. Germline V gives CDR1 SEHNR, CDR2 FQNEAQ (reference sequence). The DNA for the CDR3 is TGTGCCAGCCAGAGGGACACTGAAGCTTTCTTT. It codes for CASQRDTEAFF.

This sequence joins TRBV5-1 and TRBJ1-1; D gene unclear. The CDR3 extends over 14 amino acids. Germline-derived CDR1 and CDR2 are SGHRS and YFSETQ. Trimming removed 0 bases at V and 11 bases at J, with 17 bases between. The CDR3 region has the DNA TGCGCCAGCAGCTTGGAATTTCCGGACGGAGGGGCTTTCTTT. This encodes CASSLEFPDGGAFF.

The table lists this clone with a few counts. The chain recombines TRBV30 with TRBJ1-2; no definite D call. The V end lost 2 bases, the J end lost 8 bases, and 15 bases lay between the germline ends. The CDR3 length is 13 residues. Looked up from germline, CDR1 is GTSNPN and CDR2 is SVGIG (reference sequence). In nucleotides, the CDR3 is TGTGCCTGGAGTCCAGACTCCTCGGGGGGCTACACCTTC. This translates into CAWSPDSSGGYTF.

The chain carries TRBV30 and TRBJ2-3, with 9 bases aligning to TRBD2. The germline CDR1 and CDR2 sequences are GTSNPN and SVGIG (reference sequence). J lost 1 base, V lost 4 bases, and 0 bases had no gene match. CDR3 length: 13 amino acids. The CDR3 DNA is TGTGCCTGGACTAGCGGGGGCACAGATACGCAGTATTTT. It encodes CAWTSGGTDTQYF.

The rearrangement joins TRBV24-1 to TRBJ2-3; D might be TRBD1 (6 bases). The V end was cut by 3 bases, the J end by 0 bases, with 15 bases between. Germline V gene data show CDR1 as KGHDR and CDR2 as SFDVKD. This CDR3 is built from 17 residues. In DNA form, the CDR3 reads TGTGCCACCAGTGATAACCAGGGGCGAGGAAGCACAGATACGCAGTATTTT. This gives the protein CATSDNQGRGSTDTQYF.

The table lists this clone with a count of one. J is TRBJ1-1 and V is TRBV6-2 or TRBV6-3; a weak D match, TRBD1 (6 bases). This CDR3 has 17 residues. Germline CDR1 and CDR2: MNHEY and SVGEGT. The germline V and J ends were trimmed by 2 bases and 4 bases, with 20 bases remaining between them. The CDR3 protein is CASSYPQQGLGVTEAFF. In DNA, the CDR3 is TGTGCCAGCAGTTACCCCCAGCAGGGGTTGGGGGTCACTGAAGCTTTCTTT.